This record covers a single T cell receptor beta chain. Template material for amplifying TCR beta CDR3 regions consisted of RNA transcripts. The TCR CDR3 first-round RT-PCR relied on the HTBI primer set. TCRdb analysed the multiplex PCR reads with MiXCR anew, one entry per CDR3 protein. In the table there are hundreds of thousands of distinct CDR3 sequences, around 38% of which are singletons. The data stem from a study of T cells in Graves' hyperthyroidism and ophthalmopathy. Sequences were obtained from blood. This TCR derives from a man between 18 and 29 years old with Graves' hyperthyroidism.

The CDR3: CSATDGQRGQYF. Here the CDR3 DNA reads TGCAGTGCTACAGACGGACAGCGGGGGCAGTACTTC. This chain uses TRBV20-1 with TRBJ2-7; D is possibly TRBD2 (7 bases). Germline lookup yields CDR1 DFQATT and CDR2 SNEGSKA (reference sequence). Trimming took 4 bases from V and 9 from J, leaving 16 bases between them. This CDR3 is 12 amino acids long.